Shown below are 2 T cell receptor beta chains from a single sample sequenced in a study of regulatory T cells in long-lasting Graves disease. Time point noted: newly diagnosed GD, antithyroid drugs for less than 3 months. After RNA was extracted from PBMCs, the TCR library was made from it. To make TCR beta libraries, researchers used iRepertoire HTBI primers and Arm-PCR of CDR3 regions. TCRdb ran MiXCR on the multiplex PCR reads and lists one entry per CDR3 protein. This repertoire shows approximately 400,000 distinct CDR3 sequences, 15% found once; its top ten account for over 15%. These sequences were also reported in another study, on T cells in Graves' hyperthyroidism and ophthalmopathy.

The starting material was peripheral blood mononuclear cells (PBMCs), obtained at new diagnosis, from a patient treated with antithyroid drugs. These TCRs come from a woman in her twenties or thirties with Graves disease.

V and J are TRBV5-1 and TRBJ2-2, with D possibly being TRBD2 (7 bases). There are 18 residues in the CDR3. V gave up 1 base and J gave up 0 bases, with 16 bases separating them. The V gene's germline CDR1 is SGHRS and CDR2 YFSETQ. This chain's CDR3 is CASSLIRGGGANTGELFF. DNA of the CDR3: TGCGCCAGCAGCTTGATTCGTGGCGGGGGCGCGAACACCGGGGAGCTGTTTTTT.

Points on this clonotype: At one end the junction does not follow the germline gene, possibly because of a read error. The chain combines TRBV6-1 with TRBJ1-6; D is possibly TRBD1 (5 bases). Germline CDR1 is MNHNS and CDR2 is SASEGT. This CDR3 contains 16 residues. This CDR3 reads CASSTGGGSYNSPLHF. The CDR3 bases are TGTGCCAGCAGTACTGGGGGAGGCTCCTATAATTCGCCCCTCCACTTT.